This TCR beta chain was obtained from a study of neurological immune-mediated disorders (dated by TCRdb to between 2018 and 2021). Background on the whole study: Peripheral blood TCR-beta repertoires from HTLV-I-associated myelopathy (HAM/TSP) patients, multiple sclerosis patients and healthy controls were compared by UMI-based sequencing. The 106 TCR-beta libraries included longitudinal samples, technical triplicates and paired sorted CD4+ and CD8+ T-cell subsets alongside PBMC samples. Of the 68 subjects in the cohort, approximately 15 were HAM/TSP patients, around 34 were multiple sclerosis patients, and around 20 were healthy controls. What the research found in general, with its limitations: TCR clonal expansion was highest in HAM/TSP patients and lowest in MS patients, with MS patients falling below even healthy controls. No identical CDR3 amino acid sequences were shared among expanded clones across subjects, suggesting private TCR-beta repertoires in all groups.

There are many counts of this clonotype. Its antigen remains undetermined. Base qualities are not provided; no much larger clone lies one nucleotide away. The junction carries 22 bases between V and J, which are trimmed by 0 bases and 5 bases respectively. The CDR3 goes from the cysteine to the phenylalanine over 18 residues. Solely the CDR3 DNA is kept, with 54 bases framed from the first base. The germline V gene provides CDR1 MGHRA and CDR2 YSYEKL. cDNA synthesis used template-switch 5'RACE with a primer carrying a 10-nucleotide random unique molecular identifier tagging each TCR transcript. Over 170 million TCR-beta sequences, covering 15-18 subjects, were produced in each sequencing run. The RNeasy kit was used to extract total RNA. Using the KAPA Real-time Library Amplification kit, TCR-beta VDJ regions were amplified with primers for the TCR constant region and the 5'RACE anchor. A first PCR added sample indexes and Illumina adaptors, after which a second PCR increased the library yield. The roughly 650 bp TCR product was size-selected on a 2% E-gel SizeSelection system after Ampure bead purification. Before pooling, library quality was checked on a Bioanalyzer, concentration was measured with Qubit, and libraries were quantified with the Kapa Library Quantification kit. An Illumina HiSeq 2500 sequenced the libraries paired-end 2 x 150 bp. To increase sequence diversity, roughly 24-31% phiX was spiked into each library pool. The study's processing was this. The quality-filtered reads were processed with the UMI-based MiGEC pipeline, whose error correction step removed more than 80% of the raw TCR sequences. IMGT germline references were used for alignment of VDJ genes, and clonotypes were defined by a unique CDR3 amino acid sequence together with V-J genes. VDJtools evaluated clonal expansion, Shannon diversity and CDR3 relatedness (CalcPairwiseDistances, ClusterSamples); CLCbio workbench built phylogenetic trees. A clone was classed as expanded if it had 8 or more unique UMIs, a cutoff based on coefficient-of-variation modelling across technical triplicates. TCRdb trimmed public reads at Q25 via fastp, called clones via MiXCR and kept in-frame beta chains. Entries that share a CDR3 protein sequence are merged under the most common genes and DNA. TCRdb's processing, not the study's, gives the V and J calls here. The sample table holds roughly 80,000 distinct CDR3 sequences, of which 15% to 20% were seen once. The ten largest clonotypes hold 15% of the sample.

Healthy controls were blood bank volunteers in Maryland, USA. For the unsorted PBMC libraries, 2 million PBMCs were stored in RNAlater at -80 degrees C until RNA extraction and were used to generate the libraries. Peripheral blood underwent Ficoll-Hypaque density gradient centrifugation to isolate PBMCs, which were then cryopreserved in liquid nitrogen. The sample comprised PBMCs. The chain employs TRBV4-1 and TRBJ2-5, with no confidently assigned D gene. The sequence was collected from a woman aged 40-49 years in good health. The CDR3 protein: CASSQDLSIPGFGETQYF. The base sequence is TGCGCCAGCAGCCAAGATCTAAGCATCCCGGGCTTCGGGGAGACCCAGTACTTC.